This T cell receptor (beta chain) was observed in a study of OX40 agonist ivuxolimab in advanced cancers. The V gene's germline CDR1 is KGHSH and CDR2 LQKENI. The CDR3 is made up of 17 amino acids. Germline trimming cut 1 base from V and 3 bases from J; bases unmatched to any gene: 8. Whole-study results and caveats: Some patients without response likewise showed low normalized clonal expansion.

Researchers took blood at baseline, on cycle 4 day 1, and on cycle 7 day 1. As concerns this clone: Its antigen is unidentified.

Profiled with immunoSEQ multiplex PCR; TCRdb holds only in-frame clones, not every one. Among tens of thousands of clones, 84% were seen once, and the ten largest hold approximately 2.2%. This chain connects TRBV18 to TRBJ2-5; 10 bases are shared with TRBD2. The source of this sequence is an adult with an advanced solid tumor such as melanoma, head and neck, liver or kidney cancer. The source material was CD4+ or CD8+ T cells sorted from blood, sampled in a trial of the OX40 agonist ivuxolimab. The chain's CDR3 is CASSPRRASGGEETQYF. The CDR3 bases are TGTGCCAGCTCACCACGGAGGGCTAGCGGGGGTGAAGAGACCCAGTACTTC.